The sequence of this T cell receptor (beta chain) was determined in a study of cytomegalovirus exposure and HLA in healthy donors. This clone was observed a few times. Germline CDR1 is SGHTA and CDR2 is FQGNSA. The ends lost 3 bases at V and 5 bases at J; junction bases unmatched: 5. The length of the CDR3 is 15 residues. PCR involved 60 Vbeta and 13 Jbeta primers. Produced via immunoSEQ multiplex PCR; TCRdb's table is partial and in-frame only. In the table there are tens of thousands of clones, 7.5% to 8.5% of which are singletons. The sequence came from a man between 45 and 60 years old in good health and CMV-seronegative. Input material: PBMCs. The chain couples TRBV7-2 to TRBJ2-1, with 9 positions matching TRBD2. The CDR3 protein is CASSFLTSGNNEQFF. In nucleotides, the CDR3 is TGTGCCAGCAGCTTCTTGACTAGCGGAAACAATGAGCAGTTCTTC.